This T cell receptor (beta chain) was captured in a study of T cell repertoires in cytomegalovirus infection. General study results and limits: Accumulated public TCR beta family frequency recognized individuals carrying CMV together with the relevant HLA. HLA-C-restricted CMV clonotypes gave the most frequent clonotype in two of eight donors.

This clonotype was observed a few times. Its antigen is as yet unknown. The junction had 8 bases not matched to a gene; V was cut back by 5 bases and J by 4 bases. The CDR3 is 14 residues long. TCRdb processed the reads anew with MiXCR; each CDR3 protein has one entry. The sample holds under 200,000 distinct CDR3 sequences; about 22% are singletons and the top ten take about 25%. The material sequenced was CD8+ T cells from cultured PBMCs, taken from culture after CMV antigen stimulation. The sequence was obtained from a human donor in good health (CMV status not recorded). Some clones in this sample may be carry-over from other donors' samples. V gene TRBV12-3 or TRBV12-4 combines with J gene TRBJ2-7; 7 bases agree with TRBD2. CDR3 DNA: TGTGCCAGCAGTAGTGGGGAGGGCCGGTACGAGCAGTACTTC. Translation: CASSSGEGRYEQYF.